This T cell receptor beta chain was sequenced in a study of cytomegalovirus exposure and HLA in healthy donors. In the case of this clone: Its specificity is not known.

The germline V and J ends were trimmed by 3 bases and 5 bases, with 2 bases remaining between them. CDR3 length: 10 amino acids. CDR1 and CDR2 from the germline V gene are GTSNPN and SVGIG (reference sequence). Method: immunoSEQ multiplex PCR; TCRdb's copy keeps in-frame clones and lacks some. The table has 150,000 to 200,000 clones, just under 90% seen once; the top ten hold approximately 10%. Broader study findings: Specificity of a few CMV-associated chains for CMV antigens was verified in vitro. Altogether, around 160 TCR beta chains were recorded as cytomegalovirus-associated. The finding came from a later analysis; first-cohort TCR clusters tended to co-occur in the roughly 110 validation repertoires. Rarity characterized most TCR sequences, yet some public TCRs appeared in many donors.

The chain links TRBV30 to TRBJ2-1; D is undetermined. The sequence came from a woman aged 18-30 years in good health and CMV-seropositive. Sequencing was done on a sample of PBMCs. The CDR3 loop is CAWSNNEQFF. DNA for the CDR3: TGTGCCTGGAGCAACAATGAGCAGTTCTTC.